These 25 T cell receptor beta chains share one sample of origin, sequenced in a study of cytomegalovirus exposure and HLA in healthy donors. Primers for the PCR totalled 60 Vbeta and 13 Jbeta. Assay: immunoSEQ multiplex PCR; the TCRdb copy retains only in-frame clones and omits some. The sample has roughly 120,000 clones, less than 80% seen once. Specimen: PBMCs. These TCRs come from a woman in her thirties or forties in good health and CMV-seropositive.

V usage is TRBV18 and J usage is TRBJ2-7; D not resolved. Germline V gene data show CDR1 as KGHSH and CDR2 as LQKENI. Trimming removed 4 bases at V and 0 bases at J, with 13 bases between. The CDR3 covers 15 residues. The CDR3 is CASSLVPVHSYEQYF. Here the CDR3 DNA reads TGTGCCAGCTCACTCGTACCAGTCCACTCCTACGAGCAGTACTTC.

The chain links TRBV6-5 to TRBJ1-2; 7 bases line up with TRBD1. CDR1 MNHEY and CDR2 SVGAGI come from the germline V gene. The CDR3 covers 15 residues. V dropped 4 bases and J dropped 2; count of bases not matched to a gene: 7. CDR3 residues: CASSLTGPENYGYTF. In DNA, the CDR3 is TGTGCCAGCAGTTTGACAGGGCCGGAGAACTATGGCTACACCTTC.

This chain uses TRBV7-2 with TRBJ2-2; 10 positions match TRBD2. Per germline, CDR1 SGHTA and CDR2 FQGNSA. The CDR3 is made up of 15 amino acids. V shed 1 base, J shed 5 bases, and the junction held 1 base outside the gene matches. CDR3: CASSLVAGGTGELFF. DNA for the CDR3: TGTGCCAGCAGCTTAGTAGCGGGAGGAACCGGGGAGCTGTTTTTT.

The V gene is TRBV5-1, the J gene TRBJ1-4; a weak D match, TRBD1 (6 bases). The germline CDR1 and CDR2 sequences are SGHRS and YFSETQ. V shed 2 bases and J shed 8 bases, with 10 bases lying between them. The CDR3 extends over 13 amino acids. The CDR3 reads CASSLQGPEKLFF. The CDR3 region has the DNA TGCGCCAGCAGCTTACAGGGCCCGGAAAAACTGTTTTTT.

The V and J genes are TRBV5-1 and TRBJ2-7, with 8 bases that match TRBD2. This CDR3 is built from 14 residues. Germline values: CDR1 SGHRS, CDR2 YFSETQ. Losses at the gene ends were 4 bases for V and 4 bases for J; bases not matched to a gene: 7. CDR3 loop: CASSGQREMYEQYF. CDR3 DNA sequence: TGCGCCAGCAGCGGGCAGCGGGAGATGTACGAGCAGTACTTC.

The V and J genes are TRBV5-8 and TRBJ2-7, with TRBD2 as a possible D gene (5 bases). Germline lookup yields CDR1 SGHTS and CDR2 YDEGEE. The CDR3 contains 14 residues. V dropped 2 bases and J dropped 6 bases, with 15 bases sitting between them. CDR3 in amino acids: CASSFGRENGEQYF. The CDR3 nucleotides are TGTGCCAGCAGCTTTGGCCGGGAAAACGGCGAGCAGTACTTC.

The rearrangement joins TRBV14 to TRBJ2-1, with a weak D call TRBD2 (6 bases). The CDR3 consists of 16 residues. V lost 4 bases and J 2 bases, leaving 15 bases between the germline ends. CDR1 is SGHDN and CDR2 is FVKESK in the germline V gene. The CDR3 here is CASSPRVAETYNEQFF. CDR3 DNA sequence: TGTGCCAGCAGCCCCCGGGTAGCGGAAACCTACAATGAGCAGTTCTTC.

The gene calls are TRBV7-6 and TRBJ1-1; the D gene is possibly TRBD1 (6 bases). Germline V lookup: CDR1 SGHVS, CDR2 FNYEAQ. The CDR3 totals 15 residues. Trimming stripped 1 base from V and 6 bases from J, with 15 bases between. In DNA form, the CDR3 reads TGTGCCAGCAGCTTAGTAGTGGGGGCAGGATCTGAAGCTTTCTTT. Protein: CASSLVVGAGSEAFF. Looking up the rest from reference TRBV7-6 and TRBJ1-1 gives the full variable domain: GAGVSQSPRYKVTKRGQDVALRCDPISGHVSLYWYRQALGQGPEFLTYFNYEAQQDKSGLPNDRFSAERPEGSISTLTIQRTEQRDSAMYRCASSLVVGAGSEAFFGQGTRLTVV.

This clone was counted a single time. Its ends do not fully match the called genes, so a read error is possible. CDR3 nucleotide sequence: TGCGCCAGCAGGATGGGACTAGGCACCGATACGCAGTATTTT. This gives the protein CASRMGLGTDTQYF. The J gene is TRBJ2-3, the V gene TRBV4-3, with 8 bases matching TRBD2. Per the germline V gene, CDR1 is LGHNA and CDR2 is YSLEER. The CDR3 is made up of 14 amino acids.

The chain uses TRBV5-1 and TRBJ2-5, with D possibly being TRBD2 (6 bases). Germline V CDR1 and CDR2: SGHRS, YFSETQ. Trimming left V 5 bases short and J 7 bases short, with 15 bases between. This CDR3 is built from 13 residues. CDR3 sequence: CASRDTWRGTQYF. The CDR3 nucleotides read TGCGCCAGCAGGGACACGTGGCGGGGGACCCAGTACTTC.

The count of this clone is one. The CDR3 region has the DNA TGTGCCAGTAGTAAACAGGACCCGACCCCAACTAATGAAAAACTGTTTTTT. Its translation is CASSKQDPTPTNEKLFF. The chain joins TRBV19 to TRBJ1-4, with D possibly matching TRBD1 (5 bases). This CDR3 spans 17 amino acids. Trimming removed 4 bases at V and 0 bases at J, with 15 bases between. The germline V gene has CDR1 LNHDA and CDR2 SQIVND (reference sequence).

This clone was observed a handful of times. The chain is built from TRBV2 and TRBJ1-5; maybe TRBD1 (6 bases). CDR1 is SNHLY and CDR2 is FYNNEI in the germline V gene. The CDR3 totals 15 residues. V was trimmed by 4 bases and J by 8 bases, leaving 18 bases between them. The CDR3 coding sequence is TGTGCCAGCAGTGTAGGGGGTCGACCCTCCGAGCCCCAGCATTTT. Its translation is CASSVGGRPSEPQHF. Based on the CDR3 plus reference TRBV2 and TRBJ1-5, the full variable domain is EPEVTQTPSHQVTQMGQEVILRCVPISNHLYFYWYRQILGQKVEFLVSFYNNEISEKSEIFDDQFSVERPDGSNFTLKIRSTKLEDSAMYFCASSVGGRPSEPQHFGDGTRLSIL.

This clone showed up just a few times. CDR3 protein: CASIFGEGSEAFF. As DNA, the CDR3 is TGCGCCAGCATCTTTGGGGAAGGGAGTGAAGCTTTCTTT. J is TRBJ1-1 and V is TRBV5-1; the D is unclear. Germline V lookup: CDR1 SGHRS, CDR2 YFSETQ. Trimming took off 6 bases at V and 7 bases at J, with 16 bases between the two ends. The CDR3 has 13 residues.

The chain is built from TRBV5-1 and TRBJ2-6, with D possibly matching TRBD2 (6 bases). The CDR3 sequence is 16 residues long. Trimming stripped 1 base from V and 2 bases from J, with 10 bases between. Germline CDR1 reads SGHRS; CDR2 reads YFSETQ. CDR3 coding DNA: TGCGCCAGCAGCTTGAGGAGGGCGACTGGGGCCAACGTCCTGACTTTC. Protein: CASSLRRATGANVLTF.

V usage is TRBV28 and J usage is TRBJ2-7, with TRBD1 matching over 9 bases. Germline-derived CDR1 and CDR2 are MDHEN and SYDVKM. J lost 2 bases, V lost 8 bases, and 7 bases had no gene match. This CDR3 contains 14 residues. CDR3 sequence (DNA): TGTGCCAGCCATGAACAGGGGGCGACCTACGAGCAGTACTTC. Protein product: CASHEQGATYEQYF.

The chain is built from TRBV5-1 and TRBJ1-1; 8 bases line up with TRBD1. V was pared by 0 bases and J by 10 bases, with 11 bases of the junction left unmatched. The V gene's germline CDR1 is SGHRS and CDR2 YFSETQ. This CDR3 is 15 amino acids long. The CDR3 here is CASSLGRGQLGGAFF. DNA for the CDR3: TGCGCCAGCAGCTTGGGCAGGGGGCAACTAGGAGGAGCTTTCTTT.

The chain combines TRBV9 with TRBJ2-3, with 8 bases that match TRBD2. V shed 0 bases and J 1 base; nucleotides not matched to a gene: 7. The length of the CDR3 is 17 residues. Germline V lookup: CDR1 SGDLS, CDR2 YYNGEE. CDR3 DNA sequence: TGTGCCAGCAGCGTAGAGGGTTCGGGGGGGGGCACAGATACGCAGTATTTT. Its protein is CASSVEGSGGGTDTQYF.

The CDR3 loop is CASSWAGGPMNTEAFF. The CDR3, as DNA: TGTGCCAGCAGCTGGGCTGGGGGCCCTATGAACACTGAAGCTTTCTTT. The rearrangement uses TRBV7-2 and TRBJ1-1; tentatively, D is TRBD1 (6 bases). CDR1 is SGHTA and CDR2 is FQGNSA in the germline V gene. The CDR3 has 16 residues. V was clipped by 4 bases and J by 0 bases, with 15 bases between them.

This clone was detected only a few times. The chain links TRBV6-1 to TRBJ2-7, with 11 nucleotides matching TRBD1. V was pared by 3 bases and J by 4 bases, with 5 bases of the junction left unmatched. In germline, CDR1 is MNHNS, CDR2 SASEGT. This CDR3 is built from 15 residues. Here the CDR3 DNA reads TGTGCCAGCAGTGACAGGACAGGGGGCTTTTACGAGCAGTACTTC. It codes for CASSDRTGGFYEQYF.

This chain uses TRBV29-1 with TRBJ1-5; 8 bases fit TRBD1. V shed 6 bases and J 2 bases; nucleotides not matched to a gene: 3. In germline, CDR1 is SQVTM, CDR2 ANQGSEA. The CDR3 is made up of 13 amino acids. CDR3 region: CSVLTGGNQPQHF. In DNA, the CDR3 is TGCAGCGTACTGACAGGGGGCAATCAGCCCCAGCATTTT.

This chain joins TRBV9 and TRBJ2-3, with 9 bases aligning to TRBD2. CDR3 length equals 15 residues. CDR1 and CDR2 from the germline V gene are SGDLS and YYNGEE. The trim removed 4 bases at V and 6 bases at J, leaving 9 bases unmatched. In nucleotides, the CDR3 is TGTGCCAGCAGCTCCCGTAGCGGGAGTCGGGATACGCAGTATTTT. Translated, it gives CASSSRSGSRDTQYF. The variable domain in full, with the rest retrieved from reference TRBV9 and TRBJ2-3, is DSGVTQTPKHLITATGQRVTLRCSPRSGDLSVYWYQQSLDQGLQFLIQYYNGEERAKGNILERFSAQQFPDLHSELNLSSLELGDSALYFCASSSRSGSRDTQYFGPGTRLTVL.

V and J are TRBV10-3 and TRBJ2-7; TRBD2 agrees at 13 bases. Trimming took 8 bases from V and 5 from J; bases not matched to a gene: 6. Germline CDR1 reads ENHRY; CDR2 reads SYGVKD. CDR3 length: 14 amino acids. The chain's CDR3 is CAIWPGLAGDEQYF. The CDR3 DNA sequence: TGTGCCATCTGGCCCGGACTAGCGGGAGACGAGCAGTACTTC.

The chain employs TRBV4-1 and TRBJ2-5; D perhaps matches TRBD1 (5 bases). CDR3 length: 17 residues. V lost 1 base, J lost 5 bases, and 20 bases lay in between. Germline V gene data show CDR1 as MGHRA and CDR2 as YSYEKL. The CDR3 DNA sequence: TGCGCCAGCAGCCAAGTATTATCAGGGAAATTTGGGGAGACCCAGTACTTC. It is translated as CASSQVLSGKFGETQYF.

For the CDR3, the DNA is TGCGCCAGCAGCGGTGGGTTAACTAGCGGGAAGCTCAACAATGAGCAGTTCTTC. This encodes CASSGGLTSGKLNNEQFF. This sequence joins TRBV5-1 and TRBJ2-1; 10 nucleotides match TRBD2. V lost 4 bases to trimming and J lost 5 bases; unmatched junction nucleotides: 15. The length of the CDR3 is 18 residues. Germline V CDR1 and CDR2: SGHRS, YFSETQ.

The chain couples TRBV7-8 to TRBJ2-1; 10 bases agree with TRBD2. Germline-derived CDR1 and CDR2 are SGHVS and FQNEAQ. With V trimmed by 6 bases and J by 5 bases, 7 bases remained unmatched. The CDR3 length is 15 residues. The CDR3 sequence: CASRPGLALNNEQFF. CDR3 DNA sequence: TGTGCCAGCAGACCGGGACTAGCGCTTAACAATGAGCAGTTCTTC.